The present entry profiles one T cell receptor (beta chain) with its context. The sample is drawn from a study of blood T cells in healthy people across ages. The authors ran a second PCR of roughly 6 to 12 cycles using a sample-barcoded 5' primer and a J-beta primer mix. Using its own MiXCR run on the 5' RACE reads, TCRdb lists one record per CDR3 protein. The sample includes about 680,000 distinct CDR3 sequences, 49% seen only once; the top ten take approximately 32%. This CDR3 has 14 residues. Germline trimming cut 4 bases from V and 10 bases from J; bases unmatched to any gene: 11. Germline V CDR1 and CDR2: LGHDT, YNNKEL (reference sequence).

The chain uses TRBV3-1 and TRBJ2-3; TRBD2 agrees at 7 bases. Sequencing was done on a sample of blood. The receptor was isolated from a woman in her sixties in good health. Here the CDR3 reads CASSPPGREGPQYF. DNA of the CDR3: TGTGCCAGCAGCCCCCCGGGCAGGGAGGGTCCGCAGTATTTT.